Following are 16 T cell receptor beta chains from one sample sequenced in a study of vaccination and CD4 T cells after COVID-19. An Oncomine TCR Beta short-read assay was used to sequence the DNA from cultured CD4+ T cells. TCRdb recomputed calls from the PCR reads with MiXCR, one row per CDR3 protein. The sample yields about 18,000 distinct CDR3 sequences, about 42% seen once. For these receptors, no antigen is known. Treatment reported: approximately nine-day PBMC culture with coronavirus spike peptide pools or control peptides (ViraFEST assay). The sample in question was CD4+ T cells from blood, cultured in vitro, obtained before SARS-CoV-2 vaccination. The receptors stem from a human donor who had recovered from COVID-19.

The chain couples TRBV20-1 to TRBJ1-1; D perhaps matches TRBD1 (6 bases). V lost 0 bases to trimming and J lost 0 bases, with 11 bases between them. This CDR3 has 15 residues. Germline-derived CDR1 and CDR2 are DFQATT and SNEGSKA (reference sequence). The DNA of the CDR3 is TGCAGTGCTAGAGACGCGACAGGAGTGAACACTGAAGCTTTCTTT. Translation: CSARDATGVNTEAFF.

This clonotype was seen a few times. This chain links TRBV2 with TRBJ1-5; 9 nucleotides match TRBD1. Per germline, CDR1 SNHLY and CDR2 FYNNEI. The CDR3 consists of 16 residues. J lost 1 base, V lost 6 bases, and 7 bases had no gene match. Written as DNA, the CDR3 is TGTGCCAGCAGCGGAGACGGGACAGGGAGCAATCAGCCCCAGCATTTT. Translating gives CASSGDGTGSNQPQHF.

There are a few counts of this clonotype. V gene TRBV19 combines with J gene TRBJ1-2; 8 bases line up with TRBD1. CDR1 LNHDA and CDR2 SQIVND come from the germline V gene (reference sequence). The CDR3 spans 14 residues. J was trimmed by 6 bases and V by 6 bases; bases with no gene match: 9. The CDR3 sequence is CASSQTGEGDGYTF. CDR3 nucleotides: TGTGCCAGTAGCCAGACAGGGGAGGGGGATGGCTACACCTTC.

The chain couples TRBV12-3 or TRBV12-4 to TRBJ2-1; 9 bases match TRBD2. The CDR3 has 17 residues. The junction had 10 bases not matched to a gene; V was cut back by 6 bases and J by 1 base. The CDR3 loop reads CASSADSGSLSYNEQFF. CDR3 bases: TGTGCCAGCAGCGCCGATAGCGGGAGTCTTTCCTACAATGAGCAGTTCTTC.

V gene TRBV27 combines with J gene TRBJ2-7; 8 bases map to TRBD1. The CDR3 runs to 14 residues. Germline CDR1 and CDR2: MNHEY and SMNVEV (reference sequence). V lost 5 bases and J lost 2; bases outside the gene matches: 5. The CDR3 reads CASSARTGPYEQYF. The CDR3 DNA reads TGTGCCAGCAGTGCCAGGACAGGGCCCTACGAGCAGTACTTC.

The rearrangement uses TRBV11-3 and TRBJ1-2, with 7 bases identical to TRBD1. With 5 bases clipped from V and 8 bases from J, the junction kept 8 bases outside the gene matches. Germline CDR1 SGHNT, CDR2 YENEEA. This CDR3 has 13 residues. CDR3 sequence: CASSPLDRRGYTF. The CDR3 DNA reads TGTGCCAGCAGCCCCTTGGACAGGAGAGGCTACACCTTC.

The genes are TRBV20-1 and TRBJ2-7; 12 nucleotides align to TRBD2. V trimming: 6 bases; J trimming: 6 bases; junction bases outside the gene matches: 9. The germline V gene encodes CDR1 DFQATT and CDR2 SNEGSKA (reference sequence). This CDR3 comprises 14 residues. The CDR3 DNA sequence: TGCAGTGCCCCCAGACTAGCGGGAGAGTCCGAGCAGTACTTC. Residues: CSAPRLAGESEQYF.

This clonotype was counted a single time. This rearrangement joins TRBV12-3 or TRBV12-4 to TRBJ1-6; TRBD1 might be the D (5 bases). The CDR3 consists of 13 residues. V was clipped by 0 bases and J by 8 bases, with 5 bases between them. The CDR3 DNA follows: TGTGCCAGCAGTTTAGCAGGGGATTCACCCCTCCACTTT. It translates to CASSLAGDSPLHF.

The V and J genes are TRBV7-8 and TRBJ2-1; D perhaps matches TRBD2 (5 bases). Trimming cost V 5 bases and J 4 bases, with 9 bases left between them. Looked up from germline, CDR1 is SGHVS and CDR2 is FQNEAQ. The CDR3 extends over 13 amino acids. The CDR3 loop reads CASSPRGYNEQFF. The CDR3 DNA reads as TGTGCCAGCAGCCCCCGGGGATACAATGAGCAGTTCTTC.

The J gene is TRBJ2-2, the V gene TRBV27; D perhaps matches TRBD2 (6 bases). The CDR3 extends over 17 amino acids. Germline V gives CDR1 MNHEY, CDR2 SMNVEV (reference sequence). V dropped 1 base and J dropped 0 bases, with 12 bases sitting between them. In nucleotides, the CDR3 is TGTGCCAGCAGTTTATTCGGGGGATACTCGAACACCGGGGAGCTGTTTTTT. Protein sequence: CASSLFGGYSNTGELFF.

This clonotype appeared once. V and J are TRBV28 and TRBJ1-5; 7 bases match TRBD1. The germline CDR1 and CDR2 sequences are MDHEN and SYDVKM. The CDR3 sequence is 15 residues long. With V trimmed by 6 bases and J by 5 bases, 10 bases remained unmatched. The CDR3 DNA reads TGTGCCAGCAGCCTGGGGGACAGAGTTCATCAGCCCCAGCATTTT. It encodes CASSLGDRVHQPQHF.

The rearrangement joins TRBV20-1 to TRBJ2-7; D is unclear. The germline V gene encodes CDR1 DFQATT and CDR2 SNEGSKA (reference sequence). The germline V and J ends were trimmed by 0 bases and 3 bases, with 15 bases remaining between them. This CDR3 region has 15 residues. CDR3 coding DNA: TGCAGTGCTAGAGATTTTGGCGGTCCCCGCTACGAGCAGTACTTC. Residues: CSARDFGGPRYEQYF.

This chain links TRBV7-2 with TRBJ1-1; TRBD1 matches 7 bases. The CDR3 sequence is 17 residues long. CDR1 and CDR2 (germline): SGHTA, FQGNSA. V gave up 5 bases and J gave up 0 bases; unmatched junction bases: 12. The CDR3, as DNA: TGTGCCAGCAGCGAACCCAGGGGGGACATTATGAACACTGAAGCTTTCTTT. Translated, it gives CASSEPRGDIMNTEAFF.

This clonotype has only a few counts. The chain links TRBV11-3 to TRBJ1-1; D is uncertain. V lost 7 bases to trimming and J lost 0 bases, with 12 bases between them. The germline V gene has CDR1 SGHNT and CDR2 YENEEA. This CDR3 is built from 14 residues. Here the CDR3 reads CASTRTAVNTEAFF. The CDR3 DNA reads TGTGCCAGCACTAGAACGGCGGTGAACACTGAAGCTTTCTTT.

In its sample, this clonotype was seen a few times. The chain uses TRBV20-1 and TRBJ1-6; a weak D match, TRBD1 (5 bases). V was clipped by 3 bases and J by 9 bases, with 15 bases between them. The CDR3 runs to 14 residues. The germline V gene has CDR1 DFQATT and CDR2 SNEGSKA (reference sequence). The CDR3 DNA follows: TGCAGTGCTAGTCGAGGCCAGGGAAGTTCACCCCTCCACTTT. Amino acids: CSASRGQGSSPLHF.

This clonotype has just a few counts. CDR3: CSAKRGASTDTQYF. DNA of the CDR3: TGCAGTGCCAAACGGGGGGCCAGCACAGATACGCAGTATTTT. V is TRBV20-1 and J is TRBJ2-3; D might be TRBD2 (7 bases). Germline lookup yields CDR1 DFQATT and CDR2 SNEGSKA (reference sequence). Trimming took off 6 bases at V and 0 bases at J, with 13 bases between the two ends. This CDR3 region has 14 residues.